This entry lists 18 T cell receptor beta chains sequenced from one sample in a study of cytotoxic CD8 clonotypes in ibrutinib-treated CLL. The data were produced by immunoSEQ multiplex PCR, yet TCRdb's version contains in-frame clones alone and is incomplete. Altogether some 200,000 clones are present, 79% being singletons, with the ten largest covering roughly 11%. The input for sequencing was PBMCs, taken after 12 months of ibrutinib treatment. Receptors originate from a human donor with chronic lymphocytic leukemia.

The rearrangement links TRBV5-1 to TRBJ1-1; D unclear. The CDR3 loop spans 13 amino acids. Trimming removed 0 bases from V and 1 base from J, with 4 bases in between. Germline CDR1 SGHRS, CDR2 YFSETQ. Written as DNA, the CDR3 is TGCGCCAGCAGCTTGGCCGGGAACACTGAAGCTTTCTTT. Translation: CASSLAGNTEAFF.

This clone occurred a few times. V is TRBV7-6 and J is TRBJ2-7; D is possibly TRBD2 (5 bases). V lost 5 bases and J 0 bases, leaving 11 bases between the germline ends. This CDR3 contains 14 residues. From germline, CDR1 is SGHVS and CDR2 FNYEAQ. The CDR3 loop reads CASSLGGRSYEQYF. DNA for the CDR3: TGTGCCAGCAGCCTAGGAGGCCGCTCCTACGAGCAGTACTTC.

Turning to this clone: Other DNA sequences of this sample code for an identical CDR3. The chain employs TRBV6-1 and TRBJ1-2; D ambiguous. CDR3 length: 12 amino acids. The V end was cut by 4 bases, the J end by 4 bases, with 7 bases between. The germline V gene has CDR1 MNHNS and CDR2 SASEGT. The CDR3 DNA is TGTGCCAGCAGTGGATCATCCTATGGCTACACCTTC. The encoded protein is CASSGSSYGYTF.

The chain recombines TRBV6-5 with TRBJ2-5, with D hard to call. This CDR3 is 12 amino acids long. Trimming left V 5 bases short and J 7 bases short, with 11 bases between. In germline, CDR1 is MNHEY, CDR2 SVGAGI. CDR3 loop: CASSEAQMTQYF. The CDR3 coding sequence is TGTGCCAGCAGTGAAGCGCAAATGACCCAGTACTTC.

The rearrangement uses TRBV29-1 and TRBJ2-1, with D possibly TRBD1 on 6 matching bases. With 3 bases removed from V and 4 bases from J, the gap between germline ends came to 10 bases. This CDR3 comprises 13 residues. Germline CDR1 SQVTM, CDR2 ANQGSEA. The CDR3 loop is CSVEAGTYNEQFF. The CDR3 DNA reads as TGCAGCGTTGAGGCCGGGACATACAATGAGCAGTTCTTC.

The gene calls are TRBV5-8 and TRBJ1-6; 8 bases align to TRBD1. In germline, CDR1 is SGHTS, CDR2 YDEGEE. Germline trimming cut 4 bases from V and 3 bases from J; bases unmatched to any gene: 6. The CDR3 has 16 residues. Written as DNA, the CDR3 is TGTGCCAGCAGCGTGGACAGGGCTTACTATAATTCACCCCTCCACTTT. Its translation: CASSVDRAYYNSPLHF.

This sequence joins TRBV9 and TRBJ2-1, with D possibly being TRBD1 (5 bases). CDR1 SGDLS and CDR2 YYNGEE come from the germline V gene. Trimming removed 0 bases at V and 7 bases at J, with 11 bases between. The CDR3 contains 14 residues. The CDR3 nucleotides are TGTGCCAGCAGCGTAGTTCCCCAGGGTAATGAGCAGTTCTTC. Translated, it gives CASSVVPQGNEQFF.

Details on this clone: The sample contains more than one DNA sequence encoding this CDR3. The genes are TRBV18 and TRBJ2-5; no definite D call. The germline V gene encodes CDR1 KGHSH and CDR2 LQKENI. V was clipped by 2 bases and J by 5 bases, with 3 bases between them. This CDR3 contains 11 residues. CDR3 sequence (DNA): TGTGCCAGCTCACCAGGGGAGACCCAGTACTTC. Translating it yields CASSPGETQYF.

The chain couples TRBV5-1 to TRBJ2-5; 9 bases map to TRBD2. Germline V gene data show CDR1 as SGHRS and CDR2 as YFSETQ. Trimming cost V 4 bases and J 5 bases; bases outside gene matches: 9. The CDR3 sequence is 15 residues long. CDR3 sequence reads: CASSGGGAGSETQYF. The CDR3 nucleotides read TGCGCCAGCAGCGGCGGGGGGGCCGGGAGCGAGACCCAGTACTTC.

This chain uses TRBV7-8 with TRBJ2-3, with D possibly being TRBD1 (5 bases). Per germline, CDR1 SGHVS and CDR2 FQNEAQ. The V gene lost 1 base and the J gene lost 2 bases, with 10 bases spanning the gap. The CDR3 runs to 15 residues. CDR3 bases: TGTGCCAGCAGCTTAGTTATGGGGCTCACAGATACGCAGTATTTT. Translation gives CASSLVMGLTDTQYF.

The chain employs TRBV5-8 and TRBJ1-6; no firm D call. In germline, CDR1 is SGHTS, CDR2 YDEGEE. V dropped 2 bases and J dropped 17 bases, with 17 bases sitting between them. The CDR3 is 13 amino acids. The CDR3 sequence: CASSFFQAGSFHF. CDR3 nucleotides: TGTGCCAGCAGCTTTTTCCAGGCGGGGAGTTTCCACTTT.

The V and J genes are TRBV29-1 and TRBJ2-3; tentative D call: TRBD2 (6 bases). The CDR3 runs to 15 residues. The germline gives CDR1 SQVTM, CDR2 ANQGSEA. The V end was cut by 6 bases, the J end by 2 bases, with 18 bases between. CDR3 DNA: TGCAGCGTCGCGGGGAGCAGCGCTTCCACAGATACGCAGTATTTT. Its translation: CSVAGSSASTDTQYF.

This sequence joins TRBV6-5 and TRBJ2-3, with D tentatively TRBD2 (6 bases). Trimming cost V 0 bases and J 2 bases, with 12 bases left between them. The CDR3 sequence is 16 residues long. Germline lookup yields CDR1 MNHEY and CDR2 SVGAGI. CDR3: CASSYSHGRHTDTQYF. DNA of the CDR3: TGTGCCAGCAGTTACTCTCACGGGAGACACACAGATACGCAGTATTTT.

The chain uses TRBV11-2 and TRBJ2-7; D not resolved. The CDR3 sequence is 16 residues long. The germline CDR1 and CDR2 sequences are SGHAT and FQNNGV. The germline V and J ends were trimmed by 5 bases and 2 bases, with 19 bases remaining between them. CDR3: CASSPLARQGPYEQYF. As DNA, the CDR3 is TGTGCCAGCAGCCCCCTCGCGCGGCAAGGTCCCTACGAGCAGTACTTC. Looking up the rest from reference TRBV11-2 and TRBJ2-7 gives the full variable domain: EAGVAQSPRYKIIEKRQSVAFWCNPISGHATLYWYQQILGQGPKLLIQFQNNGVVDDSQLPKDRFSAERLKGVDSTLKIQPAKLEDSAVYLCASSPLARQGPYEQYFGPGTRLTVT.

The chain couples TRBV2 to TRBJ2-7, with 7 bases aligning to TRBD2. The J segment lost 7 bases and the V segment lost 7 bases, leaving 7 bases of the junction unmatched. Germline V gene lookup returns CDR1 SNHLY and CDR2 FYNNEI. The CDR3 is 12 residues long. The CDR3 reads CASKLANREQYF. Written as DNA, the CDR3 is TGTGCCAGCAAACTAGCGAACCGAGAGCAGTACTTC.

The chain employs TRBV5-1 and TRBJ1-2; perhaps TRBD1 as D (6 bases). Per germline, CDR1 SGHRS and CDR2 YFSETQ. The CDR3 totals 13 residues. Trimming stripped 6 bases from V and 7 bases from J, with 16 bases between. The CDR3 DNA sequence: TGCGCCAGCACCTCCCAGGGGATGGGTGGCTACACCTTC. This gives the protein CASTSQGMGGYTF.

This chain uses TRBV9 with TRBJ2-2; 7 nucleotides match TRBD2. The CDR3 runs 15 residues. CDR1 and CDR2 from the germline V gene are SGDLS and YYNGEE. V lost 5 bases to trimming and J lost 0 bases; unmatched junction nucleotides: 4. CDR3 nucleotide sequence: TGTGCCAGCAGTTACGGGGGGTCGAACACCGGGGAGCTGTTTTTT. It specifies CASSYGGSNTGELFF.

CDR3 nucleotide sequence: TGTGCCAGCAGCTTATTCCCTGGGGTGGAAGAAGCTTTCTTT. This codes for CASSLFPGVEEAFF. V is TRBV7-9 and J is TRBJ1-1; D call uncertain. There are 14 residues in the CDR3. Deletions cut 2 bases from V and 8 bases from J, with 15 bases between. The germline CDR1 and CDR2 sequences are SEHNR and FQNEAQ (reference sequence).